This T cell receptor (beta chain) was retrieved from a study of T-cell reconstitution after alpha-beta-depleted transplantation in children. Whole-study results and caveats: Several hundred graft clones that had expanded were reportedly the source of alpha-beta T cells about two months after transplant. TCRbeta diversity was high at day 60 in some patients (a result of surviving recipient T cells and thymic progenitors). T cells produced anew were the main source of T-cell counts and diversity one year after transplant.

Worth noting for this clonotype: Its antigen is not identified.

TCRbeta library preparation incorporated unique molecular identifiers. TCRdb re-analysed the PCR reads in MiXCR, keeping a single row per CDR3 protein. This table holds some 550,000 distinct CDR3 sequences, 23% found once. Trimming stripped 3 bases from V and 0 bases from J, with 7 bases between. From germline, CDR1 is LGHNA and CDR2 YSLEER. This CDR3 spans 14 amino acids. The chain has TRBV4-3 and TRBJ2-3; no clear D gene. The source of this sequence is a boy under two years old who had a stem cell transplant for acute myeloid leukemia, so the T cells may come from the graft donor. Here the sequenced sample was PBMCs, mostly from graft donor cells, taken 360 days after TCRalphabeta/CD19-depleted stem cell transplant. CDR3 DNA sequence: TGCGCCAGCAGCCAGCCAGGAAGCACAGATACGCAGTATTTT. Translation gives CASSQPGSTDTQYF.